This TCR beta chain was profiled in a study of blood T cells in healthy people across ages. Findings and caveats of the study: Older individuals had lower TCR beta diversity per million T cells (the decline was roughly linear).

Healthy Caucasians from Russia aged about 6 to 95 served as donors. Germline V gene sequence: CDR1 SGHRS, CDR2 YFSETQ. Germline trimming cut 3 bases from V and 1 base from J; bases unmatched to any gene: 3. The CDR3 totals 15 residues. A word on this clonotype: What it binds is unknown.

Next came a second PCR, run for about 6 to 11 cycles, which used a sample-barcoded 5' primer along with a J-beta primer mix. TCRdb reprocessed the 5' RACE reads with MiXCR, giving one entry per CDR3 protein. The repertoire holds about 630,000 distinct CDR3 sequences, with under 25% as singletons. The V gene is TRBV5-1, the J gene TRBJ2-7; 11 nucleotides align to TRBD1. This receptor was obtained from a man between 65 and 85 years old in good health. Material: blood. The CDR3 DNA reads as TGCGCCAGCAGCTCCGGGACAGGGGGTTCCTACGAGCAGTACTTC. It encodes CASSSGTGGSYEQYF.